This is a list of T cell receptor beta chains from one sample in a study of identical twins. TCRdb redid the calling of the 5' RACE reads with MiXCR, one entry per CDR3 protein. The sample holds 200,000 to 300,000 distinct CDR3 sequences; roughly 7% are singletons and the top ten take 3.5% to 4%. A further study also used this sample, focusing on yellow fever vaccine responses in identical twins.

Sequencing was performed on memory (CD45RO+) T cells sorted from blood. The receptors stem from a woman in her late teens or twenties in good health. Each CDR3 is given with its conserved first and last residue. The order of the fields is V gene, D gene, J gene, clone size, CDR3 DNA, CDR3 protein. A D gene is named only where the DNA matches it firmly. The size entry is marked missing in some rows and otherwise reads once, few, many or a size class.

>TRBV29-1|-|TRBJ2-5|-
TGCAGCGTTGAAGGGAACCAAGAGACCCAGTACTTC
CSVEGNQETQYF
>TRBV6-6|-|TRBJ1-6|many
TGTGCCAGCAGTTACTCCAGGGAGGCCCTCCACTTT
CASSYSREALHF
>TRBV27|-|TRBJ1-5|-
TGTGCCAGCAGTTTCAAGGCTTTGGGGCTAGGGCCCCAGCATTTT
CASSFKALGLGPQHF
>TRBV6-2/TRBV6-3|TRBD2|TRBJ2-1|few
TGTGCCAGCATCGCGGGAGGGGATATAGGTGAGCAGTTCTTC
CASIAGGDIGEQFF
>TRBV11-3|-|TRBJ2-5|-
TGTGCCAGCAGCTTAGACAGTCTAGAGACCCAGTACTTC
CASSLDSLETQYF
>TRBV11-2|-|TRBJ1-2|many
TGTGCCAGCAGCGTTGACAGAGTAACTAACTATGGCTACACCTTC
CASSVDRVTNYGYTF
>TRBV6-5|-|TRBJ2-2|few
TGTGCCAGCAGTTACTACAGGACGAACACCGGGGAGCTGTTTTTT
CASSYYRTNTGELFF
>TRBV28|TRBD2|TRBJ2-3|-
TGTGCCAGCAGTCCTCCTACTAGCGGGAGACCAGATACGCAGTATTTT
CASSPPTSGRPDTQYF
>TRBV11-2|TRBD1|TRBJ1-5|few
TGTGCCAGCACCCCCCGACAGGGCCCCCCGAGAGGCAATCAGCCCCAGCATTTT
CASTPRQGPPRGNQPQHF
>TRBV29-1|-|TRBJ2-3|-
TGCAGCGGAAGCTTCGGACGCACAGATACGCAGTATTTT
CSGSFGRTDTQYF
>TRBV11-2|TRBD2|TRBJ2-1|few
TGTGCCAGCAGGTTTACTAGCGGGGGTTACAATGAGCAGTTCTTC
CASRFTSGGYNEQFF
>TRBV12-3/TRBV12-4|-|TRBJ2-7|-
TGTGCCAGCAAAAAACCCCCCTACGAGCAGTACTTC
CASKKPPYEQYF
>TRBV4-1|TRBD2|TRBJ2-3|few
TGCGCCAGCAGCCCTAGCGGGAGGGCCGTTAACACAGATACGCAGTATTTT
CASSPSGRAVNTDTQYF
>TRBV20-1|-|TRBJ1-1|many
TGCAGTGCTAGAGATTACGGCAGGGGGAACACTGAAGCTTTCTTT
CSARDYGRGNTEAFF
>TRBV18|-|TRBJ2-7|few
TGTGCCAGCTCACCACGTCGAGGAGGGGCTGGCGAGCAGTACTTC
CASSPRRGGAGEQYF
>TRBV3-1|TRBD1|TRBJ1-5|many
TGTGCCAGCAGCCAAGGGGACAGCCCCAATCAGCCCCAGCATTTT
CASSQGDSPNQPQHF
>TRBV12-3/TRBV12-4|-|TRBJ1-5|many
TGTGCCAGCAGTTTTTCAGGGCAGCCCCAGCATTTT
CASSFSGQPQHF
>TRBV3-1|-|TRBJ2-2|-
TGTGCCAGCAGCCAAGTAGTAGGGTGGTCCGGGGAGCTGTTTTTT
CASSQVVGWSGELFF
>TRBV6-2/TRBV6-3|TRBD2|TRBJ2-7|few
TGTGCCAGCAGTTACACGGATAGGACTAGCGGGATTGTCGAGCAGTACTTC
CASSYTDRTSGIVEQYF
>TRBV6-1|-|TRBJ2-2|few
TGTGCCAGCAGTGAAAGGAGCTCGGGGGAGCCCACCGGGGAGCTGTTTTTT
CASSERSSGEPTGELFF
>TRBV6-1|TRBD2|TRBJ2-1|-
TGTGCCAGCAGTGAAGCGCCAGGTCTAGCGGGTTACAATGAGCAGTTCTTC
CASSEAPGLAGYNEQFF
>TRBV19|-|TRBJ2-7|-
TGTGCCAGTAGTAGAGAATTGCAGAGCTCCTACGAGCAGTACTTC
CASSRELQSSYEQYF
>TRBV12-3/TRBV12-4|-|TRBJ1-1|many
TGTGCCAGCAGTTTGACCCGAACTGAAGCTTTCTTT
CASSLTRTEAFF
>TRBV2|-|TRBJ2-7|few
TGTGCCAGCAAAAAGCTGACTACCTACGAGCAGTACTTC
CASKKLTTYEQYF
>TRBV29-1|TRBD1|TRBJ1-2|many
TGCAGCGTACGGACAGGGAACTATGGCTACACCTTC
CSVRTGNYGYTF
>TRBV5-1|-|TRBJ2-7|many
TGCGCCAGCCTTGCGACCACGGGAGCGGGTGAGCAGTACTTC
CASLATTGAGEQYF
>TRBV12-3/TRBV12-4|-|TRBJ2-3|many
TGTGCCAGCAGTTTACCCCCGCCTAGCACAGATACGCAGTATTTT
CASSLPPPSTDTQYF
>TRBV5-1|-|TRBJ1-2|many
TGCGCCAGCAGCCGGGGTACGGACTATCCGGGCTACACCTTC
CASSRGTDYPGYTF
>TRBV12-3/TRBV12-4|-|TRBJ2-7|few
TGTGCCAGCCCCCCGCCACTTTACGAGCAGTACTTC
CASPPPLYEQYF
>TRBV14|TRBD1|TRBJ2-3|few
TGTGCCAGCAGCCCACACAGGGGAGGCACAGATACGCAGTATTTT
CASSPHRGGTDTQYF
>TRBV9|-|TRBJ2-5|many
TGTGCCAGCAGCGTAGAGTTTAGCTTCCAAGAGACCCAGTACTTC
CASSVEFSFQETQYF
>TRBV14|TRBD1|TRBJ2-2|few
TGTGCCAGCAGCCAAGGGACAGGGGTCGGGGAGCTGTTTTTT
CASSQGTGVGELFF
>TRBV12-3/TRBV12-4|TRBD2|TRBJ2-1|-
TGTGCCAGCAGTTTCCTAGCGGGAACTACTGAGCAGTTCTTC
CASSFLAGTTEQFF
>TRBV6-1|-|TRBJ2-5|-
TGTGCCAGCAGGCGGGGAGAAAGAGAGACCCAGTACTTC
CASRRGERETQYF
>TRBV18|TRBD1|TRBJ2-6|-
TGTGCCAGCTCCGCCGGGACAGTCAGCTCTGGGGCCAACGTCCTGACTTTC
CASSAGTVSSGANVLTF
>TRBV12-3/TRBV12-4|TRBD2|TRBJ2-7|many
TGTGCCAGCAGTCCTAGCGGGAGCCACTCCTACGAGCAGTACTTC
CASSPSGSHSYEQYF
>TRBV6-5|TRBD2|TRBJ2-1|-
TGTGCCAGCAGTTTCAAGACAAGCGGGATCTCCTACAATGAGCAGTTCTTC
CASSFKTSGISYNEQFF
>TRBV5-1|-|TRBJ1-1|many
TGCGCCAGCAGCTTGACAGTGAACACTGAAGCTTTCTTT
CASSLTVNTEAFF
>TRBV12-3/TRBV12-4|TRBD2|TRBJ2-1|-
TGTGCCAGCAGAGGGACTAGCGGGGGGCGGGGGGAGCAGTTCTTC
CASRGTSGGRGEQFF
>TRBV29-1|TRBD2|TRBJ2-1|few
TGCAGCGGAGCGATAGCGGGATCGGGTGAGCAGTTCTTC
CSGAIAGSGEQFF